What follows is one TCR beta chain and its context. Its antigen is unknown. The CDR3 runs to 11 residues. Trimming took off 4 bases at V and 6 bases at J, with 3 bases between the two ends. Germline CDR1 LGHNA, CDR2 YNFKEQ. The data are from a study of cytomegalovirus exposure and HLA in healthy donors. The PCR contained 60 Vbeta and 13 Jbeta primers. Clones were read by immunoSEQ multiplex PCR, and TCRdb kept only the in-frame ones, dropping some. The table has about 130,000 clones, 70% to 80% seen once; the top ten hold over 1.2%. The study, taken as a whole, reports: The classifier was said to identify cytomegalovirus status with high specificity and sensitivity.

The TCR originated in a female donor in good health and CMV-seronegative. The V call is TRBV4-2, the J call TRBJ2-2; no definite D call. The sample consisted of PBMCs. CDR3 in DNA: TGTGCCAGCAGCCGGCCCGGGGAGCTGTTTTTT. Its translation is CASSRPGELFF.